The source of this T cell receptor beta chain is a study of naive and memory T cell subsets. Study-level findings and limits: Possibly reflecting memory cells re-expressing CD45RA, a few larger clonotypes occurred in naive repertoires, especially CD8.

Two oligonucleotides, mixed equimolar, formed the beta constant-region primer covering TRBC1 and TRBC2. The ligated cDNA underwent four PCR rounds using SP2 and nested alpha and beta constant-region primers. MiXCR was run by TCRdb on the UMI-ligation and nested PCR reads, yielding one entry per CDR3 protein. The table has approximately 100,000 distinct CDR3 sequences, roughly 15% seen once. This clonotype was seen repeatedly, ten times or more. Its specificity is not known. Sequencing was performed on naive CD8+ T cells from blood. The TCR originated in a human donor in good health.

The CDR3 is CASSQGIRRYNEQFF. The CDR3 bases are TGTGCCAGCAGCCAAGGGATCAGGCGGTACAATGAGCAGTTCTTC. The chain links TRBV14 to TRBJ2-1; no reliable D call. CDR1 SGHDN and CDR2 FVKESK come from the germline V gene. Trimming cost V 1 base and J 4 bases, with 11 bases left between them. This CDR3 contains 15 residues. The whole variable domain, filled in from reference TRBV14 and TRBJ2-1, reads EAGVTQFPSHSVIEKGQTVTLRCDPISGHDNLYWYRRVMGKEIKFLLHFVKESKQDESGMPNNRFLAERTGGTYSTLKVQPAELEDSGVYFCASSQGIRRYNEQFFGPGTRLTVL.